The present TCR beta chain was sequenced within a study of shared clonotypes between healthy human individuals. Study conclusions and caveats: Unshared clonotypes carried lower generation probabilities than those common to all four donors.

On this clone itself: Its antigen is not known.

The assay was carried out at the deep level. Genomic DNA belonging to each subset was distributed in equal measure over several immunoSEQ plates. Data came from immunoSEQ multiplex PCR; TCRdb stores just in-frame clones and leaves some out. The sample gives over 1.5 million clones, 95% to 99% of which show up once; approximately 0.45% is in the top ten. Trimming took off 2 bases at V and 7 bases at J, with 13 bases between the two ends. Germline lookup yields CDR1 SGHRS and CDR2 YFSETQ. This CDR3 has 13 amino acids. Sequenced: naive CD4+ T cells sorted from blood. Subset described: CD45RA+ positively selected. The receptor was derived from a man aged 25 to 40 in good health. The chain employs TRBV5-1 and TRBJ2-7, with D tentatively TRBD2 (6 bases). This CDR3 is CASSFTGEGEQYF. The CDR3 DNA sequence: TGCGCCAGCAGCTTTACGGGAGAGGGTGAGCAGTACTTC. Complete variable domain (other parts from reference TRBV5-1 and TRBJ2-7): KAGVTQTPRYLIKTRGQQVTLSCSPISGHRSVSWYQQTPGQGLQFLFEYFSETQRNKGNFPGRFSGRQFSNSRSEMNVSTLELGDSALYLCASSFTGEGEQYFGPGTRLTVT.